The clone carrying this T cell receptor beta chain was observed at least ten times. Its antigen is as yet unknown. TCRdb recomputed calls from the reads with MiXCR, one row per CDR3 protein. The sample lists some 300,000 distinct CDR3 sequences, roughly 17% occurring once. There are 14 residues in the CDR3. Per germline, CDR1 SGHTA and CDR2 FQGNSA. Trimming removed 3 bases from V and 0 bases from J; junction bases left unmatched: 1. This entry comes from a study of T cell repertoires in cytomegalovirus infection. Study-wide results and caveats: Across the ex vivo response, the dominant clonotypes were HLA-C-restricted CMV-specific TCR beta clonotypes.

This clonotype was sampled from a human donor in good health (CMV status not recorded). Some clones in this sample may be carry-over from other donors' samples. The sample taken for sequencing was PBMCs. The V and J genes are TRBV7-2 and TRBJ1-1, with 7 positions matching TRBD1. CDR3 coding DNA: TGTGCCAGCAGCTTGACAGGGCTGAACACTGAAGCTTTCTTT. Residues: CASSLTGLNTEAFF.